This T cell receptor beta chain is from a study of CD8 T cells in ankylosing spondylitis. Study results and limitations: Earlier reports found some motif variants in synovial fluid and blood in reactive arthritis. Matched synovial fluid from ankylosing spondylitis patients was reported to be enriched for disease-linked clones.

On this clonotype itself: Its matching antigen is unknown.

With 4 bases removed from V and 1 base from J, the gap between germline ends came to 11 bases. Germline values: CDR1 SGHRS, CDR2 YFSETQ. The CDR3 sequence is 14 residues long. Generation of TCR beta libraries employed quantitative 5'-RACE incorporating molecular barcodes. TCRdb independently ran MiXCR on the 5' RACE reads; one entry per CDR3 protein. This table holds some 350,000 distinct CDR3 sequences, roughly 15% found once. The sequenced sample was blood, either unsorted or a sorted T cell fraction (not recorded which). The receptor comes from a male donor with ankylosing spondylitis or in good health (not recorded which). The chain couples TRBV5-1 to TRBJ1-1, with D possibly matching TRBD1 (6 bases). This CDR3 reads CASSLRGENTEAFF. DNA of the CDR3: TGCGCCAGCAGCCTCAGGGGAGAGAACACTGAAGCTTTCTTT.